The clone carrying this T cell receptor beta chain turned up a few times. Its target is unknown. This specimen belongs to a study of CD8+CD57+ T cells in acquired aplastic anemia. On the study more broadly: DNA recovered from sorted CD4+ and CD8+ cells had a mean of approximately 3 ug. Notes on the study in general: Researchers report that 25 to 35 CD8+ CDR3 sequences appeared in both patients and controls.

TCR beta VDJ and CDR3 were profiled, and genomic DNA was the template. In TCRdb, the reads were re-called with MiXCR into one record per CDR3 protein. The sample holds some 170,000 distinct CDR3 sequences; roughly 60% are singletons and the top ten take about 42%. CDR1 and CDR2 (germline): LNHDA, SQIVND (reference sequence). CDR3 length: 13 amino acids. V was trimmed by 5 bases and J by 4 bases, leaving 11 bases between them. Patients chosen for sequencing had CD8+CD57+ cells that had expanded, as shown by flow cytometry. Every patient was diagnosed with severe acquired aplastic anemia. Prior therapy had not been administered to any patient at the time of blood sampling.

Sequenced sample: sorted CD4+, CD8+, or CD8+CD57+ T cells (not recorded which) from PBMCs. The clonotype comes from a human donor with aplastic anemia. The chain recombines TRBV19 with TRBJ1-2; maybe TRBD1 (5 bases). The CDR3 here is CASSGRGTYGYTF. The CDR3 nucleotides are TGTGCCAGTAGTGGGCGGGGGACCTATGGCTACACCTTC. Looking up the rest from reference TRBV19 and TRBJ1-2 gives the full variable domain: DGGITQSPKYLFRKEGQNVTLSCEQNLNHDAMYWYRQDPGQGLRLIYYSQIVNDFQKGDIAEGYSVSREKKESFPLTVTSAQKNPTAFYLCASSGRGTYGYTFGSGTRLTVV.